Described below is a single TCR beta chain sequence and its context. The antigen is not known. Germline V gene data show CDR1 as SGHRS and CDR2 as YFSETQ. The trim removed 0 bases at V and 6 bases at J, leaving 5 bases unmatched. The CDR3 runs 16 residues. This sample is drawn from a study of cytomegalovirus exposure and HLA in healthy donors. Study results and caveats: Analysis performed later found more than 15,000 TCR beta sequences associated with HLA alleles at 0.05 false discovery rate. Later work showed greater clonal expansion in HLA-associated TCR beta chains than in equally common others.

Amplification used 60 Vbeta primers and 13 Jbeta primers. In the study's own analysis: Roughly 11 million shared chains were among about 80 million unique TCR beta chains counted in a later analysis. Clones were read by immunoSEQ multiplex PCR, and TCRdb kept only the in-frame ones, dropping some. V and J calls plus clone size are reproduced from that table; the DNA served to infer D and trimming. The sample records about 160,000 clones, about 64% being singletons. V gene TRBV5-1 combines with J gene TRBJ2-1; 11 bases match TRBD1. Sequencing used PBMCs. The receptor's source is a man in his forties or fifties in good health and CMV-seronegative. This CDR3 reads CASSLGGTGGFNEQFF. The CDR3 DNA follows: TGCGCCAGCAGCTTGGGGGGGACAGGGGGTTTCAATGAGCAGTTCTTC.